One and the same sample provided the 32 T cell receptor beta chains below, sequenced in a study of shared T cell receptors in the human thymus. Assay used: immunoSEQ multiplex PCR; TCRdb lists only in-frame clones, some missing. The sample has over 350,000 clones, just under 95% seen once. The sample taken for sequencing was thymocytes. The receptors were sampled from a human donor.

The J gene is TRBJ2-7, the V gene TRBV14, with D possibly being TRBD2 (6 bases). Germline CDR1 reads SGHDN; CDR2 reads FVKESK. The CDR3 contains 19 residues. V was clipped by 4 bases and J by 1 base, with 26 bases between them. CDR3 protein: CASSLTRGVTASESYEQYF. The CDR3 nucleotides read TGTGCCAGCAGCCTGACCCGGGGAGTTACGGCTAGCGAGTCCTACGAGCAGTACTTC.

In its sample, this clone was seen a few times. The chain uses TRBV28 and TRBJ1-2, with 7 bases lining up with TRBD1. CDR3 length: 15 amino acids. CDR1 and CDR2 from the germline V gene are MDHEN and SYDVKM. After removal of 7 bases from V and 5 bases from J, the junction contained 13 bases not matched to a gene. CDR3: CASIPYRGKGYGYTF. The DNA for the CDR3 is TGTGCCAGCATCCCCTACAGGGGCAAAGGGTATGGCTACACCTTC.

The chain couples TRBV9 to TRBJ2-5, with TRBD2 as a possible D gene (5 bases). Germline V gene data show CDR1 as SGDLS and CDR2 as YYNGEE. With 0 bases removed from V and 1 base from J, the gap between germline ends came to 19 bases. This CDR3 spans 18 amino acids. The CDR3 is CASSVEGWEQSIQETQYF. The CDR3 DNA is TGTGCCAGCAGCGTAGAAGGCTGGGAGCAATCCATCCAAGAGACCCAGTACTTC.

The chain couples TRBV14 to TRBJ2-2; D perhaps matches TRBD1 (5 bases). Germline CDR1 and CDR2: SGHDN and FVKESK. There are 12 residues in the CDR3. The V and J ends lost 4 bases and 5 bases respectively, with 5 bases between them. The CDR3 protein is CASSRQTGELFF. Written as DNA, the CDR3 is TGTGCCAGCAGCCGACAGACCGGGGAGCTGTTTTTT. The whole variable domain, remainder taken from reference TRBV14 and TRBJ2-2, is EAGVTQFPSHSVIEKGQTVTLRCDPISGHDNLYWYRRVMGKEIKFLLHFVKESKQDESGMPNNRFLAERTGGTYSTLKVQPAELEDSGVYFCASSRQTGELFFGEGSRLTVL.

The V and J genes are TRBV5-1 and TRBJ2-7, with 8 bases identical to TRBD2. Looked up from germline, CDR1 is SGHRS and CDR2 is YFSETQ. The ends lost 4 bases at V and 1 base at J; junction bases unmatched: 16. The CDR3 has 18 residues. Here the CDR3 reads CASSQLGLAGRASYEQYF. The CDR3 DNA is TGCGCCAGCAGCCAATTAGGACTAGCCGGAAGAGCATCCTACGAGCAGTACTTC.

This sequence joins TRBV6-4 and TRBJ1-3; D gene unclear. Trimming took 0 bases from V and 0 from J, leaving 6 bases between them. The germline gives CDR1 MRHNA, CDR2 SNTAGT. The CDR3 is 15 amino acids. CDR3 coding DNA: TGTGCCAGCAGTGACTCGGGGAACTCTGGAAACACCATATATTTT. Translated, it gives CASSDSGNSGNTIYF.

In its sample, this clone was seen once. Other DNA sequences in this specimen translate into the identical CDR3. This chain uses TRBV18 with TRBJ1-5, with D possibly TRBD1 on 5 matching bases. The CDR3 contains 12 residues. Germline CDR1 KGHSH, CDR2 LQKENI. Trimming cost V 4 bases and J 4 bases, with 5 bases left between them. DNA of the CDR3: TGTGCCAGCTCACAGGGGAATCAGCCCCAGCATTTT. It translates to CASSQGNQPQHF.

The gene calls are TRBV28 and TRBJ2-1; 10 bases are shared with TRBD2. V lost 6 bases, J lost 2 bases, and 19 bases stayed unmatched. The CDR3 has 20 residues. Germline CDR1 MDHEN, CDR2 SYDVKM. The CDR3 region is CASSQSTGTSAPRAYNEQFF. In DNA, the CDR3 is TGTGCCAGCAGCCAGAGTACCGGGACTAGCGCTCCAAGGGCCTACAATGAGCAGTTCTTC.

The genes are TRBV5-3 and TRBJ1-1; unclear D gene. TRBV5-3 is flagged as an ORF with uncertain function. The CDR3 consists of 14 residues. Trimming pared 1 base from V and 3 bases from J, leaving 10 bases between. CDR3 protein: CARSLKEAHTEAFF. For the CDR3, the DNA is TGTGCCAGAAGCTTGAAGGAAGCTCACACTGAAGCTTTCTTT.

J is TRBJ2-7 and V is TRBV4-2, with D maybe TRBD2 (6 bases). This CDR3 comprises 16 residues. Germline lookup yields CDR1 LGHNA and CDR2 YNFKEQ. V lost 2 bases to trimming and J lost 3 bases, with 17 bases between them. In nucleotides, the CDR3 is TGTGCCAGCAGCCAATACGGAGCGGGTGAACACTACGAGCAGTACTTC. Translating it yields CASSQYGAGEHYEQYF.

V gene TRBV28 combines with J gene TRBJ2-2, with a tentative D call TRBD2 (6 bases). This CDR3 spans 16 amino acids. V was clipped by 3 bases and J by 5 bases, with 16 bases between them. Germline CDR1 reads MDHEN; CDR2 reads SYDVKM. CDR3 protein: CASSLVGGDVTGELFF. CDR3 DNA sequence: TGTGCCAGCAGTTTGGTGGGGGGAGACGTGACCGGGGAGCTGTTTTTT.

This clone was detected only once. The chain is built from TRBV28 and TRBJ1-4, with D uncertain. V was trimmed by 5 bases and J by 4 bases, leaving 14 bases between them. The CDR3 spans 15 residues. Germline values: CDR1 MDHEN, CDR2 SYDVKM. In DNA, the CDR3 is TGTGCCAGCAGTCCCCGGTCGCTCGGTAATGAAAAACTGTTTTTT. Translated: CASSPRSLGNEKLFF.

The J gene is TRBJ2-3, the V gene TRBV27; 12 bases fit TRBD2. Trimming cost V 5 bases and J 6 bases; bases outside gene matches: 6. The CDR3 has 15 amino acids. Germline CDR1 MNHEY, CDR2 SMNVEV (reference sequence). Here the CDR3 reads CASSPTSGRTDTQYF. Written as DNA, the CDR3 is TGTGCCAGCAGTCCGACTAGCGGGAGAACGGATACGCAGTATTTT.

This chain connects TRBV4-3 to TRBJ1-1; TRBD1 agrees at 9 bases. This CDR3 contains 14 residues. The germline gives CDR1 LGHNA, CDR2 YSLEER. Trimming removed 0 bases from V and 7 bases from J; junction bases left unmatched: 3. CDR3 nucleotides: TGCGCCAGCAGCCAAGATCCGGACAGGGGTGAAGCTTTCTTT. Translated, it gives CASSQDPDRGEAFF.

V is TRBV10-3 and J is TRBJ2-7; 8 bases line up with TRBD1. V was pared by 6 bases and J by 3 bases, with 10 bases of the junction left unmatched. The V gene's germline CDR1 is ENHRY and CDR2 SYGVKD. CDR3 length: 15 residues. CDR3 nucleotides: TGTGCCATCAGGGAGGACAGGGTAAAGGACTACGAGCAGTACTTC. Amino acid sequence: CAIREDRVKDYEQYF.

The rearrangement uses TRBV21-1 and TRBJ2-1; the table names TRBD2, a call not compared with the DNA. TRBV21-1 counts as a pseudogene. CDR3 length: 10 residues. CDR3 coding DNA: TGTGCCAGCACCCAGCGGGAGCAGTTCTTC. Protein: CASTQREQFF.

The chain joins TRBV5-6 to TRBJ1-1; perhaps TRBD1 as D (5 bases). Deletions cut 0 bases from V and 0 bases from J, with 9 bases between. Germline assignment: CDR1 SGHDT and CDR2 YYEEEE. The CDR3 length is 15 residues. In DNA, the CDR3 is TGTGCCAGCAGCTTGGATCGGGGGATGAACACTGAAGCTTTCTTT. This codes for CASSLDRGMNTEAFF.

The chain is built from TRBV27 and TRBJ2-2; 9 nucleotides align to TRBD1. The CDR3 has 16 residues. V gave up 4 bases and J gave up 4 bases; unmatched junction bases: 7. The germline V gene encodes CDR1 MNHEY and CDR2 SMNVEV (reference sequence). The CDR3 spells CASSSRQGEGTGELFF. The CDR3 coding sequence is TGTGCCAGCAGTTCCAGACAGGGGGAGGGCACCGGGGAGCTGTTTTTT.

This chain uses TRBV30 with TRBJ2-5, with 10 nucleotides matching TRBD1. CDR1 and CDR2 (germline): GTSNPN, SVGIG (reference sequence). J lost 5 bases, V lost 0 bases, and 9 bases had no gene match. CDR3 length equals 16 residues. The DNA for the CDR3 is TGTGCCTGGAGTGTACGCGGACAGGGGGGGACTGAGACCCAGTACTTC. This codes for CAWSVRGQGGTETQYF. Together with reference TRBV30 and TRBJ2-5, the CDR3 gives the full variable domain: SQTIHQWPATLVQPVGSPLSLECTVEGTSNPNLYWYRQAAGRGLQLLFYSVGIGQISSEVPQNLSASRPQDRQFILSSKKLLLSDSGFYLCAWSVRGQGGTETQYFGPGTRLLVL.

The rearrangement joins TRBV6-1 to TRBJ1-1, with TRBD1 matching 7 bases. This CDR3 region has 16 residues. Trimming took 6 bases from V and 5 from J; bases not matched to a gene: 15. Germline-derived CDR1 and CDR2 are MNHNS and SASEGT. The CDR3 loop is CASSEQGTPRGTEAFF. The DNA for the CDR3 is TGTGCCAGCAGCGAACAGGGGACTCCTAGGGGGACTGAAGCTTTCTTT.

A single count supports this clone. The chain joins TRBV5-8 to TRBJ2-7; weak D call: TRBD1 (6 bases). The germline V and J ends were trimmed by 1 base and 2 bases, with 10 bases remaining between them. Per germline, CDR1 SGHTS and CDR2 YDEGEE. The CDR3 totals 14 residues. The CDR3 sequence: CASSLSGQPYEQYF. The CDR3 coding sequence is TGTGCCAGCAGCTTGTCGGGACAACCCTACGAGCAGTACTTC.

V usage is TRBV15 and J usage is TRBJ2-7; 7 bases fit TRBD1. Germline CDR1 reads LNHNV; CDR2 reads YYDKDF (reference sequence). Losses at the gene ends were 5 bases for V and 2 bases for J; bases not matched to a gene: 9. This CDR3 contains 15 residues. The chain's CDR3 is CATSRETGPTYEQYF. CDR3 sequence (DNA): TGTGCCACCAGCCGCGAGACAGGGCCCACCTACGAGCAGTACTTC.

This chain uses TRBV28 with TRBJ1-6, with D perhaps matching TRBD1 (6 bases). The CDR3 runs to 14 residues. Germline-derived CDR1 and CDR2 are MDHEN and SYDVKM. V was shortened by 3 bases and J by 10 bases, with 13 bases between the two germline ends. CDR3 loop: CASSFIQGGSPLHF. DNA for the CDR3: TGTGCCAGCAGTTTCATACAGGGTGGGTCACCCCTCCACTTT.

In DNA, the CDR3 is TGTGCCAGCAGATCTAATGGCCGAACTTACTATGGCTACACCTTC. Translating gives CASRSNGRTYYGYTF. This chain links TRBV6-1 with TRBJ1-2; D is uncertain. The CDR3 totals 15 residues. The ends were cut back, 6 bases at V and 3 bases at J, with 17 bases in the middle. Germline V CDR1 and CDR2: MNHNS, SASEGT.

This chain connects TRBV6-6 to TRBJ2-1, with TRBD2 matching 9 bases. Per the germline V gene, CDR1 is MNHNY and CDR2 is SVGAGI (reference sequence). The CDR3 loop spans 14 amino acids. V was clipped by 5 bases and J by 8 bases; unmatched bases: 7. The CDR3 loop reads CASSAGLAIDEQFF. In nucleotides, the CDR3 is TGTGCCAGCAGTGCTGGACTAGCGATAGATGAGCAGTTCTTC.

The chain employs TRBV28 and TRBJ2-1; D possibly corresponds to TRBD2 (6 bases). Trimming left V 3 bases short and J 1 base short, with 13 bases between. Germline CDR1 is MDHEN and CDR2 is SYDVKM. This CDR3 comprises 16 residues. The CDR3 is CASSFSSGLSYNEQFF. The CDR3 region has the DNA TGTGCCAGCAGTTTTAGCAGCGGGTTGTCCTACAATGAGCAGTTCTTC.

The chain has TRBV18 and TRBJ2-7; TRBD2 might be the D (5 bases). CDR3 size: 14 residues. Trimming cost V 3 bases and J 2 bases, with 11 bases left between them. The germline CDR1 and CDR2 sequences are KGHSH and LQKENI. The CDR3 loop reads CASSPLEGPYEQYF. The CDR3 DNA sequence: TGTGCCAGCTCACCCCTCGAGGGCCCCTACGAGCAGTACTTC.

This clone was observed a few times. This sequence joins TRBV6-5 and TRBJ2-2; D gene ambiguous. Germline-derived CDR1 and CDR2 are MNHEY and SVGAGI. V was clipped by 1 base and J by 4 bases, with 10 bases between them. The length of the CDR3 is 15 residues. CDR3 sequence: CASSYWPRATGELFF. CDR3 sequence (DNA): TGTGCCAGCAGTTACTGGCCTCGGGCCACCGGGGAGCTGTTTTTT.

The rearrangement uses TRBV10-3 and TRBJ2-3; 14 bases are a match to TRBD2. This CDR3 is built from 17 residues. Germline V lookup: CDR1 ENHRY, CDR2 SYGVKD. Germline trimming cut 10 bases from V and 1 base from J; bases unmatched to any gene: 10. CDR3 nucleotides: TGTGCCAGTAATTCCGGGACTAGCGGGAGAGGCACAGATACGCAGTATTTT. Translating gives CASNSGTSGRGTDTQYF.

The rearrangement uses TRBV7-8 and TRBJ1-4; 9 nucleotides align to TRBD1. There are 17 residues in the CDR3. Per the germline V gene, CDR1 is SGHVS and CDR2 is FQNEAQ. The J segment lost 6 bases and the V segment lost 5 bases, leaving 13 bases of the junction unmatched. CDR3 DNA sequence: TGTGCCAGCAGCCCTGCCGGACAGGGGAGAGCGCATGAAAAACTGTTTTTT. Amino acid sequence: CASSPAGQGRAHEKLFF.

This rearrangement joins TRBV23-1 to TRBJ2-7; TRBD2 is a possible D gene (7 bases). TRBV23-1 is placed among ORFs of uncertain function. The CDR3 is 16 residues long. V was shortened by 2 bases and J by 2 bases, with 16 bases between the two germline ends. The CDR3 loop is CASSQKRGGWPYEQYF. CDR3 bases: TGCGCCAGCAGTCAAAAGAGGGGGGGCTGGCCCTACGAGCAGTACTTC.

The chain joins TRBV4-1 to TRBJ2-1; 12 bases are shared with TRBD2. V was pared by 4 bases and J by 3 bases, with 10 bases of the junction left unmatched. The germline V gene has CDR1 MGHRA and CDR2 YSYEKL. The CDR3 is 18 amino acids. DNA for the CDR3: TGCGCCAGCAGCCCAAAGGTGGCTAGCGGGGGGGGCTACAATGAGCAGTTCTTC. The encoded protein is CASSPKVASGGGYNEQFF.